This T cell receptor beta chain is drawn from a study of blood T cell repertoires in COVID-19. About the research overall: Acute and convalescent COVID-19 samples came from the United States, Italy and Spain. From T cells, B-cell-depleted T cells, or PBMCs came the material, which was cDNA or gDNA.

Authors' analysis steps: Reference gene primer amplification in the assay estimated nucleated cell counts. This table comes from immunoSEQ multiplex PCR, and its TCRdb copy is limited to in-frame clones, with some not included. The V and J calls and the clone size are those of that table, but D and trimming were determined from the DNA. The repertoire consists of 250,000 or so clones, with 90% occurring once and the leading ten covering approximately 2.6%. The germline V gene has CDR1 KGHSH and CDR2 LQKENI. The CDR3 sequence is 15 residues long. The V and J ends lost 4 bases and 3 bases, in that order; junction bases with no gene match: 9. Seattle researchers signed up patients amid active infection and tracked them longitudinally.

This clonotype was sampled from a man aged 25-45 years with COVID-19, enrolled during active disease. Material for sequencing was peripheral blood. V is TRBV18 and J is TRBJ2-7; 7 bases match TRBD1. The CDR3 nucleotides read TGTGCCAGCTCACAACCGGGACAGACAGTCTACGAGCAGTACTTC. This sequence encodes CASSQPGQTVYEQYF.